A single T cell receptor beta chain is shown here with its context. Its cognate antigen has yet to be identified. No clone much larger than this one lies a single base away; base qualities are absent. CDR1 MDHEN and CDR2 SYDVKM were looked up in the germline V gene. From the cysteine through the phenylalanine, the CDR3 covers 14 amino acids. Only CDR3 DNA remains: 42 bases, in frame from the first base. Trimmed from V: 5 bases; trimmed from J: 3 bases; junction bases lacking a gene match: 4. The data were obtained in a study of blood T cell repertoires in COVID-19 (dated by TCRdb to the early 2020s). Describing the broader study: Samples covering the acute and convalescent phases of COVID-19 were provided by collaborators in the United States, Italy and Spain. Where available, HLA class I and class II types were taken from metadata supplied by the sample provider and were not determined by assay-based typing. Deeply sampled blood TCRbeta repertoires from subjects exposed to, actively infected with, or recovered from COVID-19 were included in the dataset. The repertoires were released in a freely available public database intended as a resource for research on the immune response to SARS-CoV-2. The samples were drawn from two sources: the first 160 participants of the ongoing ImmuneRACE study, and 1,000 to 1,500 subjects contributed by 6 global collaborators. The prospective study material was composed of cDNA or gDNA derived from T cells, B-cell-depleted T cells, or PBMCs. The sample metadata nearly always contained a de-identified subject ID, COVID-19 status, age in years and sex. Paper-wide results and their limitations: The amount of clinical and demographic metadata varied by source and participant and was provided uncurated.

Collaborating institutions collected whole blood in K2EDTA tubes following their own protocols. For TCRbeta analysis, collaborators shipped samples in one of three forms: frozen whole blood, isolated PBMCs, or DNA extracted from either of those sample types. TCRbeta CDR3 regions were amplified from genomic DNA using the immunoSEQ Assay, a bias-controlled multiplex PCR. On the authors' methods: The number of nucleated cells in each sample was estimated from the amplification of reference gene primers within the assay. Sequence reads were collapsed and filtered to measure the absolute abundance of every unique TCRbeta CDR3 rearrangement. For each sample, productive Simpson clonality was calculated as the square root of Simpson's diversity index across productive rearrangements. TCRdb took over this immuneACCESS table, retaining in-frame rearrangements with V and J assigned. Such tables are incomplete; in checked studies, under half of the missing clones stem from an unresolved V gene, and the remainder is unexplained. That table is the source of V, J and clone size, and D and trimming were worked out from the DNA. The sample table lists roughly 100,000 clones, approximately 84% of them with a count of one. Just under 10% of the sample rests with the top ten.

The clonotype comes from a man aged 40-49 years with active or convalescent COVID-19. This sequence uses TRBV28 and TRBJ2-7, and TRBD1 aligns with 10 junction nucleotides. The sequenced material came from peripheral blood. The CDR3 region reads CASSRTGGNYEQYF. The sequence in DNA is TGTGCCAGCAGTCGGACAGGGGGTAACTACGAGCAGTACTTC.